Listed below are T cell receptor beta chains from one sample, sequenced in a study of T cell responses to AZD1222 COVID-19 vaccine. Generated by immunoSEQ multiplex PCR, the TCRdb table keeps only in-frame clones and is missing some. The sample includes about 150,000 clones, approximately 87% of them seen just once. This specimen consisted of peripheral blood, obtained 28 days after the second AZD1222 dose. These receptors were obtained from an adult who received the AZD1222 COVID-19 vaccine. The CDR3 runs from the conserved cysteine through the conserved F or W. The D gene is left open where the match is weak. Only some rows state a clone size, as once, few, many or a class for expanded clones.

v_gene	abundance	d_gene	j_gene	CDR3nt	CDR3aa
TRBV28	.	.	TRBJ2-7	TGTGCCAGCAGTTCCAGGGTTATCACCTACGAGCAGTACTTC	CASSSRVITYEQYF
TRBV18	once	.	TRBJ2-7	TGTGCCAGCTCACCCTCGACGGGGAGCTCCTACGAGCAGTACTTC	CASSPSTGSSYEQYF
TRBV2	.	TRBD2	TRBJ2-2	TGTGCCAGCAGCCCCCAGCTAGCGGGAGTATCGGCCGGGGAGCTGTTTTTT	CASSPQLAGVSAGELFF
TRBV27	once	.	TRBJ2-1	TGTGCCAGCAGCCCCAACAAGTTCGGGTCGCGCGGGTACAATGAGCAGTTCTTC	CASSPNKFGSRGYNEQFF
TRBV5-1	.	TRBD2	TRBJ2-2	TGCGCCAGCAGTTGGACTAGCGGGAACACCGGGGAGCTGTTTTTT	CASSWTSGNTGELFF
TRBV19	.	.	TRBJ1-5	TGTGCCAGTAGTATCCGAAATTGGGGGGCCGGTCAGCCCCAGCATTTT	CASSIRNWGAGQPQHF
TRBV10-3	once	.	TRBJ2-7	TGTGCCATCAGTGCACAGGTAGCCTACGAGCAGTACTTC	CAISAQVAYEQYF
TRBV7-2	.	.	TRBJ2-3	TGTGCCAGCAGCCCAAAGAGGGATACGCAGTATTTT	CASSPKRDTQYF
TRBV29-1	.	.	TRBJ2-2	TGCAGCGTTGTAGGCCACGCGAACACCGGGGAGCTGTTTTTT	CSVVGHANTGELFF
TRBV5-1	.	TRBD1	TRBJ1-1	TGCGCCAGCAGCACGGGACAGGGACCGAACACTGAAGCTTTCTTT	CASSTGQGPNTEAFF
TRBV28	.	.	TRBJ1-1	TGTGCCAGCAGTTCACCAGGGGTGAACACTGAAGCTTTCTTT	CASSSPGVNTEAFF
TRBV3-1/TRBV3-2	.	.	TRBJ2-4	TGTGCCAGCAGCCTTAGTCCGACCCGAGCCAAAAACATTCAGTACTTC	CASSLSPTRAKNIQYF
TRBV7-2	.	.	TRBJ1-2	TGTGCCAGCAGCTTTACAGGTCAAAACTATGGCTACACCTTC	CASSFTGQNYGYTF
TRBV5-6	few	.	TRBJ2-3	TGTGCCAGCAGCTTGAGGGCCCCTGGGGGCGGTACGCAGTATTTT	CASSLRAPGGGTQYF
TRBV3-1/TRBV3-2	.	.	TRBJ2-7	TGTGCCAGCAGCCAAGATGGCGGGTCGAGCTCCTACGAGCAGTACTTC	CASSQDGGSSSYEQYF
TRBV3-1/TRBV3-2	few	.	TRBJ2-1	TGTGCCAGCAGCCTCCGGACGCAGTACAATGAGCAGTTCTTC	CASSLRTQYNEQFF
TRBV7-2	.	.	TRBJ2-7	TGTGCCAGCAGCTTATACGGGTCCTACGAGCAGTACTTC	CASSLYGSYEQYF
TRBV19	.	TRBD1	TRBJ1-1	TGTGCCAGTACCCTGGGACAGCAGAACACTGAAGCTTTCTTT	CASTLGQQNTEAFF
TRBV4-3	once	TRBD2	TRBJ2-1	TGCGCCAGCAGCCAAGCAATCACCGGGACTAGCCGAGTGGACAATGAGCAGTTCTTC	CASSQAITGTSRVDNEQFF
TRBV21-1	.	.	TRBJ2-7	TGTGCCAGCAAGAGGCGGGGTTCGGGTTCCCTACAGCAACCGGGAGCGGGGACCTACGAGCAGTACTTC	CASKRRGSGSLQQPGAGTYEQYF
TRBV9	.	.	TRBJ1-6	TGTGCCAGCAGCACAACAGGGAACTATAATTCACCCCTCCACTTT	CASSTTGNYNSPLHF
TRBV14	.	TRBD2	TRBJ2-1	TGTGCCAGCAGCCAACTAACCGGGACTAGCGGGAGTAATGAGCAGTTCTTC	CASSQLTGTSGSNEQFF
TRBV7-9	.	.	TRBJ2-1	TGTGCCAGCAGCCCGGGCGGGTACAATGAGCAGTTCTTC	CASSPGGYNEQFF
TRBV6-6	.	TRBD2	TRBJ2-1	TGTGCCAGCCGGGACTTTAGCGGGAGGGACAATGAGCAGTTCTTC	CASRDFSGRDNEQFF
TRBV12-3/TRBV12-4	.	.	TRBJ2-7	TGTGCCAGCAGGTTTGGGGACTACGAGCAGTACTTC	CASRFGDYEQYF
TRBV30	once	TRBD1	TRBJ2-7	TGTGCCTGGAGCGGGGACAGGAAATACGAGCAGTACTTC	CAWSGDRKYEQYF
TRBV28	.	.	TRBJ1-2	TGTGCCAGCAGTTTATGGCAGGTGGCGCAGGGCTATGGCTACACCTTC	CASSLWQVAQGYGYTF
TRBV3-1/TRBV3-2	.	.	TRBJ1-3	TGTGCCAGCAGCCAAGATCCAGGGGTCTCTGGAAACACCATATATTTT	CASSQDPGVSGNTIYF
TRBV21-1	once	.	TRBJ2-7	TGTGCCAGCAACCCTGGGGGGCCCAGTCCTCAATTCTACGAGCAGTACTTC	CASNPGGPSPQFYEQYF
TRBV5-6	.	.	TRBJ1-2	TGTGCCAGCAGCTTGGTCGGGGGTTTGAATGCGAGGGGCTACACCTTC	CASSLVGGLNARGYTF
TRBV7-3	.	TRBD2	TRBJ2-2	TGTGCCAGCAGCTTATCAGCGGGAGTCACCGGGGAGCTGTTTTTT	CASSLSAGVTGELFF
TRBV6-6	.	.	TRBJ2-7	TGTGCCAGCAGTTACGTCAGTTACGAGCAGTACTTC	CASSYVSYEQYF
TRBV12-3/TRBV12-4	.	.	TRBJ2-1	TGTGCCAGCAGTTTATGGGAGGAGCAGTTCTTC	CASSLWEEQFF
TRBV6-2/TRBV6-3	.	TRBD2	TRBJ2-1	TGTGCCAGCAGTTATACTAGCGGGAAAAGGAATGAGCAGTTCTTC	CASSYTSGKRNEQFF
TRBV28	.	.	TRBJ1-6	TGTGCCAGCACCATCGTTAATTCACCCCTCCACTTT	CASTIVNSPLHF
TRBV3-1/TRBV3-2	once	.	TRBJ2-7	TGTGCCAGCAGCCCCGACCCGTTTTACGAGCAGTACTTC	CASSPDPFYEQYF
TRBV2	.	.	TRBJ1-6	TGTGCCAGCAGGATACAGTCTGGGTTGTCACCCCTCCACTTT	CASRIQSGLSPLHF
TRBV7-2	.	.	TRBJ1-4	TGTGCCAGCAGCATCAACAAGGGGTTAAAGGAAAAACTGTTTTTT	CASSINKGLKEKLFF
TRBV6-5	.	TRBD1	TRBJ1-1	TGTGCCAGCAGTTCTATACAGGGGTCTAACACTGAAGCTTTCTTT	CASSSIQGSNTEAFF
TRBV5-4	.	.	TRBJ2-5	TGTGCCAGCAGCCGTGGGGCGAGGGAAGAGACCCAGTACTTC	CASSRGAREETQYF
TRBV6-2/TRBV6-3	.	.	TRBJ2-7	TGTGCCAGCAGTTACTTCCGGGACGCCTACGAGCAGTACTTC	CASSYFRDAYEQYF
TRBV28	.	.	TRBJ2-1	TGTGCCAGCAGTTTACGGGCAGGAGAGCAGTTCTTC	CASSLRAGEQFF
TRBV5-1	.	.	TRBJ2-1	TGCGCCAGCAGCTTATGGACTGCAAGCTCCTACAATGAGCAGTTCTTC	CASSLWTASSYNEQFF
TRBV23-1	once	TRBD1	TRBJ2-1	TGCGCCAGTCCCGGGACAGGGGAAAATGAGCAGTTCTTC	CASPGTGENEQFF
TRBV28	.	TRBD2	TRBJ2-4	TGTGCCATACAGGGGGGACTAGCGGGAGCCAACATTCAGTACTTC	CAIQGGLAGANIQYF
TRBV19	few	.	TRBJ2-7	TGTGCCAGTAGTATAGGAAGCGAGCAGTACTTC	CASSIGSEQYF
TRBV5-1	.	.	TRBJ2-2	TGCGCCAGCAGCCTTACACCAGGAGGAACCGGGGAGCTGTTTTTT	CASSLTPGGTGELFF
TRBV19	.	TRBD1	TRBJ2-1	TGTGCCAGTAGTTCTCGGGACAGTAAGGGCTCCTACAATGAGCAGTTCTTC	CASSSRDSKGSYNEQFF
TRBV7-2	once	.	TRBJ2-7	TGTGCCAGCAGCTTAGCCACCGGGACGCGGAGCTCCTACGAGCAGTACTTC	CASSLATGTRSSYEQYF
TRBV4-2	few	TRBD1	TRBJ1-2	TGTGCCAGCAGCCAAGAAGGGACAGGTCGCTATGGCTACACCTTC	CASSQEGTGRYGYTF
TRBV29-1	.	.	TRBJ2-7	TGCAGCGTTGGAGGGAACGCCAGAGACCCCTACGAGCAGTACTTC	CSVGGNARDPYEQYF
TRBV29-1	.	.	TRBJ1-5	TGCAGCGTTCAGGGTAGCAATCAGCCCCAGCATTTT	CSVQGSNQPQHF
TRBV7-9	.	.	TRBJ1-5	TGTGCCAGCAGCTTTGGCCAGGGGCCCCAGCATTTT	CASSFGQGPQHF
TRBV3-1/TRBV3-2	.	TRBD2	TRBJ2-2	TGTGCCAGCAGCCAAGGTTATGGGGGGGTCGTGAACACCGGGGAGCTGTTTTTT	CASSQGYGGVVNTGELFF
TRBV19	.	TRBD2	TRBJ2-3	TGTGCCAGTAGTCCAGTCGAACTAGCGGGGACAAGGGGTACGCAGTATTTT	CASSPVELAGTRGTQYF